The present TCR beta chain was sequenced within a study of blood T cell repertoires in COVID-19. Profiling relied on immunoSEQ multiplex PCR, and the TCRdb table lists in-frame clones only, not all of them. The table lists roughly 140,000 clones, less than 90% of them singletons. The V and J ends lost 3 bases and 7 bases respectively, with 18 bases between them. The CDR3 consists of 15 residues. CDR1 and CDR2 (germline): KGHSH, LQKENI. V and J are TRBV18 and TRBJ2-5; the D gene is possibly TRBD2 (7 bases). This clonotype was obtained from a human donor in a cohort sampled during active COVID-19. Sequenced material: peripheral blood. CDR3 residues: CASSPPRGAVGTQYF. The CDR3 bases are TGTGCCAGCTCACCGCCCCGGGGGGCCGTAGGGACCCAGTACTTC.